The source of this T cell receptor (beta chain) is a study of tumor and adjacent non-tumor tissue in lung cancer. Study-wide findings and caveats: TCR diversity was significantly greater in tumor than normal lung tissue.

The template was RNA from unsorted bulk tissue. The CDR3 covers 15 residues. Germline loops: CDR1 MNHNS, CDR2 SASEGT. The library came from three nested PCR rounds adapted from ARM-PCR protocols. TCRdb reprocessed the multiplex PCR reads via MiXCR and lists one record per CDR3 protein. Of roughly 81,000 distinct CDR3 sequences in the sample, less than 75% were seen once. As concerns this clonotype: The antigen is not known. The junction shows a germline mismatch at one end, possibly a read error.

Sequenced sample: lung tumor tissue. The rearrangement joins TRBV6-1 to TRBJ1-4; D ambiguous. The receptor was derived from a woman in her 70s with non-small cell lung cancer. The CDR3: CASTGREGWIEKLLF. CDR3 in DNA: TGTGCCAGCACCGGAAGGGAGGGTTGGATTGAAAAACTTTTATTT.